This T cell receptor beta chain stems from a study of cytomegalovirus exposure and HLA in healthy donors. In the study overall: Caucasian-associated ancestry cluster membership applied to approximately 84% of several hundred genotyped donors. General observations from the study: The study had only CMV serostatus as immune exposure information.

Amplification used 60 Vbeta primers and 13 Jbeta primers. Here immunoSEQ multiplex PCR was the method, and the copy in TCRdb shows in-frame clones only, minus some. The table has about 100,000 clones, over 75% seen once. V shed 4 bases and J shed 3 bases, with 9 bases lying between them. There are 13 residues in the CDR3. The V gene's germline CDR1 is MGHRA and CDR2 YSYEKL. Points on this clone: What it recognizes is unknown.

The chain has TRBV4-1 and TRBJ1-2, with a possible D match to TRBD1 (5 bases). Sequenced material: PBMCs. This TCR came from a woman under 30 in good health and CMV-seropositive. The CDR3 spells CASSPGGDYGYTF. CDR3 bases: TGCGCCAGCAGCCCGGGGGGGGACTATGGCTACACCTTC.